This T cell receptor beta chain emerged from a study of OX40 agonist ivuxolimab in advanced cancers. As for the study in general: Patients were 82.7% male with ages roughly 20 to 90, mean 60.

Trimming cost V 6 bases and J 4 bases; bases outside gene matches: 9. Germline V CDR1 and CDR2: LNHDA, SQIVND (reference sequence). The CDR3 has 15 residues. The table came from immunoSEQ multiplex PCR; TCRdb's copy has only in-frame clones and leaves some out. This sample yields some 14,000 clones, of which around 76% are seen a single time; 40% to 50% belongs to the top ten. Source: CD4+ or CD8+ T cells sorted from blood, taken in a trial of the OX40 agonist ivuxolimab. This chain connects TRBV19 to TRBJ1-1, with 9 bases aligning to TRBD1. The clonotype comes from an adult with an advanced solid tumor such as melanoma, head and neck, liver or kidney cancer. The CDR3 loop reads CASSLGQGGGTEAFF. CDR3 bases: TGTGCCAGTAGCTTGGGACAGGGAGGCGGCACTGAAGCTTTCTTT.